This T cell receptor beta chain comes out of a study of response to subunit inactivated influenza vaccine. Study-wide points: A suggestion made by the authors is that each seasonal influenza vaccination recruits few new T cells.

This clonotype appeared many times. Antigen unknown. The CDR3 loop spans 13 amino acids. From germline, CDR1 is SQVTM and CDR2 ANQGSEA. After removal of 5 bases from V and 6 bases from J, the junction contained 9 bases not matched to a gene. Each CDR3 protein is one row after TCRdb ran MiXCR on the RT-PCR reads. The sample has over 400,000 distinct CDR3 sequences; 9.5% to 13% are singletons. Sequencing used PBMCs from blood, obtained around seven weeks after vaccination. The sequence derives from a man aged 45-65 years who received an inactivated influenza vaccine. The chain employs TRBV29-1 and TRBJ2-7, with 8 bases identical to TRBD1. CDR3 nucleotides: TGCAGCGTTCAATTCAGGGGGCTGAGCGAGCAGTACTTC. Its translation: CSVQFRGLSEQYF.